The sequence of this TCR beta chain was determined in a study of cytomegalovirus exposure and HLA in healthy donors. Study-wide results and caveats: In a later analysis, HLA-associated TCR beta chains were more clonally expanded than equally common others.

Primers: 60 Vbeta forward and 13 Jbeta reverse. Only in-frame clones appear in the TCRdb table, and some are missing; sequencing was by immunoSEQ multiplex PCR. The data hold some 190,000 clones, with about 79% observed a single time. A few counts support this clone. Its antigen remains unknown. This TCR was recovered from a man younger than 30 in good health and CMV-seronegative. The sample taken for sequencing was PBMCs.

As DNA, the CDR3 is TGTGCCAGCAGCCCCCTTGTCGTTGTGTATCAGCCCCAGCATTTT. As protein: CASSPLVVVYQPQHF. V and J are TRBV28 and TRBJ1-5, with D unclear. The length of the CDR3 is 15 residues. Germline values: CDR1 MDHEN, CDR2 SYDVKM. The germline V and J ends were trimmed by 6 bases and 5 bases, with 17 bases remaining between them.